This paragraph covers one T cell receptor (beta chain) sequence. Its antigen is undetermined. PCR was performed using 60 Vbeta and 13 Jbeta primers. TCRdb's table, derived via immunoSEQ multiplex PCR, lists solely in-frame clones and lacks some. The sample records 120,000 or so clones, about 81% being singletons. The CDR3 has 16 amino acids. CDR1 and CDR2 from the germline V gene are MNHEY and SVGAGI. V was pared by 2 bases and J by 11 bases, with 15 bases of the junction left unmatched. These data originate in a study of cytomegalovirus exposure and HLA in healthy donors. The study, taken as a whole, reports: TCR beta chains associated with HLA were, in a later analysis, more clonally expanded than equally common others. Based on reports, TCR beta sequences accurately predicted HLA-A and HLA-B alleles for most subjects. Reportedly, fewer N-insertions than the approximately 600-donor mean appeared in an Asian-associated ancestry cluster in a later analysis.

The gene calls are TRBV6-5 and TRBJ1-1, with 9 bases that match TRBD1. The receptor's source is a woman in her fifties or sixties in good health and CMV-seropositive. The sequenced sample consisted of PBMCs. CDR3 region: CASSYQLAPQGAGAFF. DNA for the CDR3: TGTGCCAGCAGTTACCAACTCGCGCCACAGGGGGCCGGGGCTTTCTTT.